This is a list of T cell receptor beta chains from one sample in a study of beta chain features in type 1 diabetes. The table came from immunoSEQ multiplex PCR; TCRdb's copy has only in-frame clones and leaves some out. The sample consists of about 660,000 clones, roughly an eighth of them appearing once. Sequenced sample: naive CD4+ T cells from blood. The receptors were sampled from a young man with type 1 diabetes. The CDR3 runs from the conserved cysteine through the conserved F or W. The D gene is left open where the match is weak. Size is omitted from some rows. Given values are once, few, many or a class for expanded clones.

v_call: TRBV13
clone_size: -
d_call: TRBD2
j_call: TRBJ2-5
cdr3_nt: TGTGCCAGCAGCTTAAGGACTAGCGGGGGGACCCAGTACTTC
cdr3_aa: CASSLRTSGGTQYF

v_call: TRBV30
clone_size: -
d_call: TRBD1
j_call: TRBJ1-2
cdr3_nt: TGTGCCTGGACCCCAGGGAAGACAGGGGTAAACTATGGCTACACCTTC
cdr3_aa: CAWTPGKTGVNYGYTF

v_call: TRBV30
clone_size: few
d_call: -
j_call: TRBJ2-1
cdr3_nt: TGTGCCTGCGGGGAGTACAATGAGCAGTTCTTC
cdr3_aa: CACGEYNEQFF

v_call: TRBV27
clone_size: few
d_call: -
j_call: TRBJ2-7
cdr3_nt: TGTGCCAGCAGTTTTGGGGCAGGGCTTAGTAACTCCTACGAGCAGTACTTC
cdr3_aa: CASSFGAGLSNSYEQYF

v_call: TRBV11-2
clone_size: -
d_call: TRBD1
j_call: TRBJ1-4
cdr3_nt: TGTGCCAGCAGCGTTACAGGGGTTGGTGAAAAACTGTTTTTT
cdr3_aa: CASSVTGVGEKLFF

v_call: TRBV7-9
clone_size: -
d_call: -
j_call: TRBJ2-3
cdr3_nt: TGTGCCAGCAGTCACGACTTTAGCACAGATACGCAGTATTTT
cdr3_aa: CASSHDFSTDTQYF

v_call: TRBV5-1
clone_size: few
d_call: TRBD1
j_call: TRBJ1-5
cdr3_nt: TGCGCCAGCAGCCGGACAGGGGGCAATCAGCCCCAGCATTTT
cdr3_aa: CASSRTGGNQPQHF

v_call: TRBV4-1
clone_size: -
d_call: -
j_call: TRBJ2-7
cdr3_nt: TGCGCCAGCAGCCCCCAAGAGGTCCTCTCCTACGAGCAGTACTTC
cdr3_aa: CASSPQEVLSYEQYF

v_call: TRBV11-1
clone_size: -
d_call: TRBD1
j_call: TRBJ2-7
cdr3_nt: TGTGCCAGCAGTTTAAAGGGACAGGGTATGCACGAGCAGTACTTC
cdr3_aa: CASSLKGQGMHEQYF

v_call: TRBV27
clone_size: -
d_call: TRBD1
j_call: TRBJ2-7
cdr3_nt: TGTGCCAGCAGTTTAGGACAGGGCGCCTACGAGCAGTACTTC
cdr3_aa: CASSLGQGAYEQYF

v_call: TRBV7-2
clone_size: -
d_call: -
j_call: TRBJ1-1
cdr3_nt: TGTGCCAGCAGCCTCCGATCTTTGACAGTTTTAAAAGCTTTCTTT
cdr3_aa: CASSLRSLTVLKAFF

v_call: TRBV5-1
clone_size: -
d_call: TRBD1
j_call: TRBJ2-7
cdr3_nt: TGCGCCAGCAGCCTGGGGACAGTTTCCTACGAGCAGTACTTC
cdr3_aa: CASSLGTVSYEQYF

v_call: TRBV7-2
clone_size: -
d_call: TRBD1
j_call: TRBJ1-2
cdr3_nt: TGTGCCAGCAGCTTAGCGCGAGACAGGGGCTATGGCTACACCTTC
cdr3_aa: CASSLARDRGYGYTF

v_call: TRBV4-3
clone_size: -
d_call: TRBD1
j_call: TRBJ1-2
cdr3_nt: TGCGCCAGCAGCCAAGTCGACAGGGGCCATGGCTACACCTTC
cdr3_aa: CASSQVDRGHGYTF

v_call: TRBV27
clone_size: few
d_call: -
j_call: TRBJ1-1
cdr3_nt: TGTGCCAGCAGTTCCGTCGCACAGGAGGCAACTGAAGCTTTCTTT
cdr3_aa: CASSSVAQEATEAFF

v_call: TRBV5-6
clone_size: -
d_call: -
j_call: TRBJ2-7
cdr3_nt: TGTGCCAGCAGCCGGAGGCAGATATCCCCCGACTACGAGCAGTACTTC
cdr3_aa: CASSRRQISPDYEQYF

v_call: TRBV9
clone_size: few
d_call: -
j_call: TRBJ1-3
cdr3_nt: TGTGCCAGTTCGGGACTCTCTGGAAACACCATATATTTT
cdr3_aa: CASSGLSGNTIYF

v_call: TRBV5-1
clone_size: few
d_call: -
j_call: TRBJ2-1
cdr3_nt: TGCGCCAGCAGGGTAGAGGCAGGCTACAATGAGCAGTTCTTC
cdr3_aa: CASRVEAGYNEQFF

v_call: TRBV25-1
clone_size: -
d_call: TRBD2
j_call: TRBJ2-7
cdr3_nt: TGTGCCAGCTGCAAGGGGAGGGAGCGGACCTACGAGCAGTACTTC
cdr3_aa: CASCKGRERTYEQYF

v_call: TRBV5-6
clone_size: few
d_call: -
j_call: TRBJ1-1
cdr3_nt: TGTGCCAGCAGCTGGAACACTGAAGCTTTCTTT
cdr3_aa: CASSWNTEAFF

v_call: TRBV11-3
clone_size: few
d_call: -
j_call: TRBJ2-5
cdr3_nt: TGTGCCAGCAGTTCCGACAGGCGGACTTCCCAGTACTTC
cdr3_aa: CASSSDRRTSQYF

v_call: TRBV6-1
clone_size: -
d_call: -
j_call: TRBJ1-5
cdr3_nt: TGTGCCAGTTGTGTTGGGAATCAGCCCCAGCATTTT
cdr3_aa: CASCVGNQPQHF

v_call: TRBV4-1
clone_size: -
d_call: -
j_call: TRBJ2-4
cdr3_nt: TGCGCCAGCAGCCAAGGGAGGCAACTAGCCAAAAACATTCAGTACTTC
cdr3_aa: CASSQGRQLAKNIQYF

v_call: TRBV25-1
clone_size: -
d_call: -
j_call: TRBJ2-1
cdr3_nt: TGTGCCAGCAGTGATTTTACTAGTCGGAAGAATGAGCAGTTCTTC
cdr3_aa: CASSDFTSRKNEQFF

v_call: TRBV2
clone_size: few
d_call: TRBD1
j_call: TRBJ2-7
cdr3_nt: TGTGCCAGCAGTGGAGTCTCAGGACAGGCCTACGAGCAGTACTTC
cdr3_aa: CASSGVSGQAYEQYF

v_call: TRBV10-2
clone_size: few
d_call: TRBD1
j_call: TRBJ2-7
cdr3_nt: TGCGCCAGCAGGGTGACAGGGGGCGGCGACGAGCAGTACTTC
cdr3_aa: CASRVTGGGDEQYF

v_call: TRBV7-2
clone_size: -
d_call: -
j_call: TRBJ2-7
cdr3_nt: TGTGCCAGCAGCCGATTCCCATCGAACGACGAGCAGTACTTC
cdr3_aa: CASSRFPSNDEQYF

v_call: TRBV29-1
clone_size: few
d_call: -
j_call: TRBJ1-5
cdr3_nt: TGCAGCGTGGGAGGGATCGGGCCTAATCAGCCCCAGCATTTT
cdr3_aa: CSVGGIGPNQPQHF

v_call: TRBV30
clone_size: -
d_call: -
j_call: TRBJ2-7
cdr3_nt: TGTGCCTGGAGCATTTCAAGGGGGGTAGGGGAGCAGTACTTC
cdr3_aa: CAWSISRGVGEQYF

v_call: TRBV27
clone_size: -
d_call: -
j_call: TRBJ1-1
cdr3_nt: TGTGCCAGCAGTTTAACCAGGGACACTGAAGCTTTCTTT
cdr3_aa: CASSLTRDTEAFF

v_call: TRBV14
clone_size: -
d_call: -
j_call: TRBJ2-2
cdr3_nt: TGTGCCAGCAGCCCGCCGGCCGGAGTGGGGGAGCTGTTTTTT
cdr3_aa: CASSPPAGVGELFF

v_call: TRBV28
clone_size: -
d_call: -
j_call: TRBJ2-5
cdr3_nt: TGTGCCAGCAGTTTCGGCGGACAGCAAGAGACCCAGTACTTC
cdr3_aa: CASSFGGQQETQYF

v_call: TRBV19
clone_size: -
d_call: -
j_call: TRBJ2-6
cdr3_nt: TGTGCCAGCCGGAGGTCTGGGGCCAACGTCCTGACTTTC
cdr3_aa: CASRRSGANVLTF

v_call: TRBV5-1
clone_size: -
d_call: TRBD1
j_call: TRBJ1-6
cdr3_nt: TGCGCCAGCAGCTGGGGGACAGCAAGCTCCTATAATTCACCCCTCCACTTT
cdr3_aa: CASSWGTASSYNSPLHF

v_call: TRBV28
clone_size: few
d_call: -
j_call: TRBJ2-3
cdr3_nt: TGTGCCAGCAGGCAGGGTGGGACAGATACGCAGTATTTT
cdr3_aa: CASRQGGTDTQYF

v_call: TRBV30
clone_size: -
d_call: -
j_call: TRBJ1-5
cdr3_nt: TGTGCCTGGAGTTCCAGTATTTATAGCAATCAGCCCCAGCATTTT
cdr3_aa: CAWSSSIYSNQPQHF

v_call: TRBV5-1
clone_size: -
d_call: -
j_call: TRBJ1-2
cdr3_nt: TGCGCCAGCAGCTTGGCCCTGTCGGACCAACCTGCGAACTATGGCTACACCTTC
cdr3_aa: CASSLALSDQPANYGYTF

v_call: TRBV27
clone_size: -
d_call: -
j_call: TRBJ2-2
cdr3_nt: TGTGCCAGCAGGAAGGGTGGGAACACCGGGGAGCTGTTTTTT
cdr3_aa: CASRKGGNTGELFF

v_call: TRBV20-1
clone_size: -
d_call: -
j_call: TRBJ2-3
cdr3_nt: TGCAGTGCTGGCCCAACAGATACGCAGTATTTT
cdr3_aa: CSAGPTDTQYF

v_call: TRBV2
clone_size: -
d_call: TRBD2
j_call: TRBJ2-1
cdr3_nt: TGTGCCAGCTCAGTAGCGGGGGCGAGCTCCTACAATGAGCAGTTCTTC
cdr3_aa: CASSVAGASSYNEQFF

v_call: TRBV28
clone_size: -
d_call: -
j_call: TRBJ2-3
cdr3_nt: TGTGCCAGCAGACAAACTAGCACAGATACGCAGTATTTT
cdr3_aa: CASRQTSTDTQYF

v_call: TRBV5-8
clone_size: -
d_call: -
j_call: TRBJ1-4
cdr3_nt: TGTGCGGCAACGGGAGGACGGACCGAAAAACTGTTTTTT
cdr3_aa: CAATGGRTEKLFF

v_call: TRBV9
clone_size: -
d_call: TRBD2
j_call: TRBJ2-1
cdr3_nt: TGTGCCAGCAGCGTCAGCGGGAGTAGCGATGAGCAGTTCTTC
cdr3_aa: CASSVSGSSDEQFF

v_call: TRBV10-3
clone_size: -
d_call: TRBD1
j_call: TRBJ1-1
cdr3_nt: TGTGCCATCAGGGCTCGGGACAGCGACTCTGAAGCTTTCTTT
cdr3_aa: CAIRARDSDSEAFF

v_call: TRBV11-2
clone_size: few
d_call: -
j_call: TRBJ2-5
cdr3_nt: TGTGCCAGCAGCCCGGGACTCCTCCAAGAGACCCAGTACTTC
cdr3_aa: CASSPGLLQETQYF

v_call: TRBV4-1
clone_size: -
d_call: TRBD2
j_call: TRBJ2-7
cdr3_nt: TGCGCCAGCAGCCGACCGACTAGCGCCAACTACGAGCAGTACTTC
cdr3_aa: CASSRPTSANYEQYF

v_call: TRBV5-4
clone_size: few
d_call: -
j_call: TRBJ2-3
cdr3_nt: TGTGCCAGCAGCCAGCCCCGGATAGATCCCGCAGATACGCAGTATTTT
cdr3_aa: CASSQPRIDPADTQYF

v_call: TRBV7-3
clone_size: -
d_call: -
j_call: TRBJ1-1
cdr3_nt: TGTGCCAGCAGCTTAAGGCCCAGGGAGGGCACTGAAGCTTTCTTT
cdr3_aa: CASSLRPREGTEAFF

v_call: TRBV7-3
clone_size: few
d_call: -
j_call: TRBJ1-6
cdr3_nt: TGTGCCAGCAGCGAAACCGGGGGAGGTAATTCACCCCTCCACTTT
cdr3_aa: CASSETGGGNSPLHF

v_call: TRBV27
clone_size: few
d_call: -
j_call: TRBJ1-6
cdr3_nt: TGTGCCAGCAGTTTTGGGCAGAATAATTCACCCCTCCACTTT
cdr3_aa: CASSFGQNNSPLHF

v_call: TRBV9
clone_size: -
d_call: TRBD1
j_call: TRBJ1-6
cdr3_nt: TGTGCCAGCAGCCCCGCCGGGACAGGATATTCACCCCTCCACTTT
cdr3_aa: CASSPAGTGYSPLHF

v_call: TRBV28
clone_size: -
d_call: -
j_call: TRBJ2-1
cdr3_nt: TGTGCCAGCAGTTTAGGAGGGAGAGGCTACAATGAGCAGTTCTTC
cdr3_aa: CASSLGGRGYNEQFF

v_call: TRBV29-1
clone_size: -
d_call: TRBD1
j_call: TRBJ2-1
cdr3_nt: TGCAGCGTCGGGACAGGGGGCAATGAGCAGTTCTTC
cdr3_aa: CSVGTGGNEQFF

v_call: TRBV5-6
clone_size: few
d_call: -
j_call: TRBJ1-2
cdr3_nt: TGTGCCAGCAGCCCTTCCGGAGATGGCTATGGCTACACCTTC
cdr3_aa: CASSPSGDGYGYTF

v_call: TRBV18
clone_size: once
d_call: -
j_call: TRBJ1-2
cdr3_nt: TGTGCCAGCTCACCACCGGGGATTCCTTATGGCTACACCTTC
cdr3_aa: CASSPPGIPYGYTF